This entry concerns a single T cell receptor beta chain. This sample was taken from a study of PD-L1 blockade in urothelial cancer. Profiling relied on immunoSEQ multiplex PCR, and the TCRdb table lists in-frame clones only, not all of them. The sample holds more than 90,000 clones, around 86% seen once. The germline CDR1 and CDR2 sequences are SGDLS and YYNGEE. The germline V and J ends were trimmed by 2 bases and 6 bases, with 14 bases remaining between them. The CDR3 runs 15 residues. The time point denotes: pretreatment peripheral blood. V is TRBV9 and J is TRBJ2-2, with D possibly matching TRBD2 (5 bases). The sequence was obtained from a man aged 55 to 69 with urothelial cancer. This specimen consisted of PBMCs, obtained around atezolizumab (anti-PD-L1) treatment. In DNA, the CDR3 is TGTGCCAGCAGCGTCCTCTCTAGTAGCGCCGGGGAGCTGTTTTTT. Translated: CASSVLSSSAGELFF.